This TCR beta chain was identified during a study of identical twins. Study-level points and caveats: Weaker excess twin sharing was observed in beta out-of-frame sequences.

V was shortened by 0 bases and J by 3 bases, with 18 bases between the two germline ends. The CDR3 has 17 residues. Looked up from germline, CDR1 is SGHAT and CDR2 is FQNNGV. This clonotype was recorded at least ten times. Antigen specificity is unknown. Each CDR3 protein is one row after TCRdb ran MiXCR on the 5' RACE reads. The data contain 1.5 million to 2 million distinct CDR3 sequences, about 32% of them singletons. This sequence originates from a newborn girl in good health. Sequencing was performed on cord blood. J is TRBJ2-7 and V is TRBV11-2; D remains unclear. The CDR3: CASSLEPPRRHGYEQYF. Here the CDR3 DNA reads TGTGCCAGCAGCTTAGAGCCTCCTAGGCGCCATGGCTACGAGCAGTACTTC.